These 13 T cell receptor beta chains share one sample of origin, sequenced in a study of shared clonotypes between healthy human individuals. Libraries were prepared by immunoSEQ multiplex PCR; TCRdb keeps only in-frame clonotypes and omits some of them. The sample consists of 2 million to 3 million clones, 80% to 95% of them appearing once. Sequenced: naive CD4+ T cells from PBMCs. Subset noted: CD45RA+ positively selected. These receptors originate from a man younger than 30 in good health. Some clones in this sample may be carry-over from other donors' samples.

V is TRBV15 and J is TRBJ1-3; no reliable D call. The germline V gene has CDR1 LNHNV and CDR2 YYDKDF (reference sequence). Trimming pared 2 bases from V and 7 bases from J, leaving 9 bases between. The CDR3 has 13 residues. For the CDR3, the DNA is TGTGCCACCAGCAGACCCCTGGGGAACACCATATATTTT. Translation: CATSRPLGNTIYF.

V usage is TRBV5-1 and J usage is TRBJ2-2, with TRBD2 matching 9 bases. This CDR3 spans 16 amino acids. The trim removed 0 bases at V and 3 bases at J, leaving 3 bases unmatched. Germline CDR1 reads SGHRS; CDR2 reads YFSETQ. The DNA of the CDR3 is TGCGCCAGCAGCTTGGTAGCGGGAGTTTACACCGGGGAGCTGTTTTTT. This gives the protein CASSLVAGVYTGELFF.

J is TRBJ1-5 and V is TRBV7-9; D might be TRBD1 (5 bases). The ends were cut back, 3 bases at V and 2 bases at J, with 8 bases in the middle. CDR1 and CDR2 (germline): SEHNR, FQNEAQ (reference sequence). The CDR3 is 14 amino acids. The CDR3 protein is CASSFPGGNQPQHF. The CDR3 DNA sequence: TGTGCCAGCAGCTTTCCGGGGGGCAATCAGCCCCAGCATTTT.

The rearrangement uses TRBV6-1 and TRBJ2-7; D gene ambiguous. CDR3 size: 12 residues. CDR1 and CDR2 from the germline V gene are MNHNS and SASEGT. Deletions cut 4 bases from V and 2 bases from J, with 6 bases between. As DNA, the CDR3 is TGTGCCAGCAGTGCCTTGGCCTACGAGCAGTACTTC. Protein sequence: CASSALAYEQYF.

The J gene is TRBJ2-1, the V gene TRBV7-9, with unresolved D. The CDR3 sequence is 13 residues long. V was pared by 4 bases and J by 4 bases, with 8 bases between. Germline CDR1 is SEHNR and CDR2 is FQNEAQ (reference sequence). CDR3: CASSSTVYNEQFF. The CDR3 DNA reads as TGTGCCAGCAGCTCCACCGTGTACAATGAGCAGTTCTTC.

The V gene is TRBV25-1, the J gene TRBJ2-7; 8 nucleotides align to TRBD1. The CDR3 is 15 residues long. Looked up from germline, CDR1 is MGHDK and CDR2 is SYGVNS. Trimming cost V 1 base and J 3 bases; bases outside gene matches: 5. The CDR3 loop is CASSESKQGDYEQYF. CDR3 bases: TGTGCCAGCAGTGAATCTAAACAGGGGGACTACGAGCAGTACTTC.

The V and J genes are TRBV6-4 and TRBJ2-1; TRBD1 aligns across 10 bases. J was trimmed by 2 bases and V by 6 bases; bases with no gene match: 10. The CDR3 runs 17 residues. Germline V gene sequence: CDR1 MRHNA, CDR2 SNTAGT. DNA of the CDR3: TGTGCCAGCAGGCCCGGGACAGGGGAGAAGACCTACAATGAGCAGTTCTTC. This gives the protein CASRPGTGEKTYNEQFF.

The chain links TRBV9 to TRBJ2-5, with TRBD2 identical over 7 bases. J lost 5 bases, V lost 3 bases, and 13 bases had no gene match. The length of the CDR3 is 16 residues. CDR1 is SGDLS and CDR2 is YYNGEE in the germline V gene. In DNA form, the CDR3 reads TGTGCCAGCAGCGCCGACCCCGGGACTACGGGGGAGACCCAGTACTTC. This encodes CASSADPGTTGETQYF.

The J gene is TRBJ1-1, the V gene TRBV6-5; D possibly corresponds to TRBD1 (6 bases). Between the trimmed V and J ends, which lost 5 bases and 6 bases, there was a span of 19 bases. CDR3 length: 15 amino acids. Germline lookup yields CDR1 MNHEY and CDR2 SVGAGI. CDR3 sequence: CASSPRPPGGAEAFF. In DNA, the CDR3 is TGTGCCAGCAGTCCCCGTCCCCCGGGGGGCGCTGAAGCTTTCTTT.

The J gene is TRBJ1-1, the V gene TRBV7-3, with D possibly matching TRBD1 (5 bases). CDR1 is SGHTA and CDR2 is FQGTGA in the germline V gene. V was shortened by 5 bases and J by 4 bases, with 14 bases between the two germline ends. The CDR3 is 14 amino acids. The CDR3 DNA sequence: TGTGCCAGCAGCCCCCAGCAGGGAGGCACTGAAGCTTTCTTT. Protein: CASSPQQGGTEAFF. The whole variable domain, filled in from reference TRBV7-3 and TRBJ1-1, reads GAGVSQTPSNKVTEKGKYVELRCDPISGHTALYWYRQSLGQGPEFLIYFQGTGAADDSGLPNDRFFAVRPEGSVSTLKIQRTERGDSAVYLCASSPQQGGTEAFFGQGTRLTVV.

Only one count was recorded for this clone. The chain is built from TRBV5-1 and TRBJ2-7, with 7 positions matching TRBD2. The CDR3 contains 15 residues. Looked up from germline, CDR1 is SGHRS and CDR2 is YFSETQ. Trimming cost V 0 bases and J 4 bases; bases outside gene matches: 7. The CDR3 is CASSLAGDYIYEQYF. The CDR3 region has the DNA TGCGCCAGCAGCTTGGCGGGGGACTACATATACGAGCAGTACTTC.

V is TRBV28 and J is TRBJ1-6; 7 positions match TRBD1. This CDR3 is 15 amino acids long. Trimming removed 2 bases from V and 10 bases from J; junction bases left unmatched: 8. The germline CDR1 and CDR2 sequences are MDHEN and SYDVKM. CDR3 sequence: CASSLGQVLWSPLHF. The CDR3 coding sequence is TGTGCCAGCAGTTTAGGACAGGTTTTATGGTCACCCCTCCACTTT.

V is TRBV5-1 and J is TRBJ2-3, with 7 bases aligning to TRBD2. The germline V gene encodes CDR1 SGHRS and CDR2 YFSETQ. The CDR3 covers 14 residues. V lost 2 bases, J lost 4 bases, and 4 bases stayed unmatched. The CDR3 nucleotides read TGCGCCAGCAGCTTTAGCGGGCACGCAGATACGCAGTATTTT. Translated: CASSFSGHADTQYF.